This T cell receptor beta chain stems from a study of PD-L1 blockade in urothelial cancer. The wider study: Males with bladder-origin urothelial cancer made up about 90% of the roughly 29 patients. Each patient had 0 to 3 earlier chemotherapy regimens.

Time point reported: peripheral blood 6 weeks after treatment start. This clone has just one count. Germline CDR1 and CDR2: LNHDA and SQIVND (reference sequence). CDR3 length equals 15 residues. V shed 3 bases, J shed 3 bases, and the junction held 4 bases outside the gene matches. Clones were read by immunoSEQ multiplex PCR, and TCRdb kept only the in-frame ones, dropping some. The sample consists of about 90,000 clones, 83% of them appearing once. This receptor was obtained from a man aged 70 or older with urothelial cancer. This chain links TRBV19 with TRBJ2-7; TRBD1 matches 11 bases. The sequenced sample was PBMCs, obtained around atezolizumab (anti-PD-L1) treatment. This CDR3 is CASSMGTGGIYEQYF. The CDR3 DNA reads TGTGCCAGTAGTATGGGGACAGGGGGTATCTACGAGCAGTACTTC.